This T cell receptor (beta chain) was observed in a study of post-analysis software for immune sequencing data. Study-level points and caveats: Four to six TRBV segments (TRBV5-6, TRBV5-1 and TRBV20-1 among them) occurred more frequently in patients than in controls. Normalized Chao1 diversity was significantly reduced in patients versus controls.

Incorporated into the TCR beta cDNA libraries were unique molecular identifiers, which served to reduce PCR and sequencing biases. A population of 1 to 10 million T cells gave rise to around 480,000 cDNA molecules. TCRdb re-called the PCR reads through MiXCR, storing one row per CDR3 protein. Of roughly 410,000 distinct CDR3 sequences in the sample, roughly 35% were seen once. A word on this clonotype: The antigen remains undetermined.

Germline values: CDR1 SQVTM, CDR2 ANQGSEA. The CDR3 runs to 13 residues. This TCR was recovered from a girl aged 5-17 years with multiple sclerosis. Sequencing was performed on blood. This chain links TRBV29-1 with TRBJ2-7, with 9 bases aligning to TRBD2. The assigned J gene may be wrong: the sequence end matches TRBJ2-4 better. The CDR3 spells CSVVRTSVNIQYF. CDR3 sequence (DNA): TGCAGCGTTGTCAGGACTAGCGTAAACATTCAGTACTTC.